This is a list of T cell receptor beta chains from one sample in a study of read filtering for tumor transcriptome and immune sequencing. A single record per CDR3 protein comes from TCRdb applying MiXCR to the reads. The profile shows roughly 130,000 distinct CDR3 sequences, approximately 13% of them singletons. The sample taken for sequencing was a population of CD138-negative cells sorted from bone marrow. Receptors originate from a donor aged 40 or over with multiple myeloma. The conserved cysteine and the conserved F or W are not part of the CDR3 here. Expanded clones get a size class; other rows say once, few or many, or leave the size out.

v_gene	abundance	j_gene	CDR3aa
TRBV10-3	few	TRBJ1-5	AISERMTASNQPQH
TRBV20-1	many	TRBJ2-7	SAPGLAGVDHEQY
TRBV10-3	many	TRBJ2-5	AISEPLRGQEETQY
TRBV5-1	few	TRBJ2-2	ASSLTDTGELF
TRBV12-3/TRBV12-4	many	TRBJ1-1	ASSPREGTGRGRTEAF
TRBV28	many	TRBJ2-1	ASTLGGSGGNEQF
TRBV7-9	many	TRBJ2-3	ASSRQGADTQY
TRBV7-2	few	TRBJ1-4	ASSRAGQGAPILF
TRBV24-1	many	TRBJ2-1	ATSDSIRDEQF
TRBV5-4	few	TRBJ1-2	ASSSTGYGYT
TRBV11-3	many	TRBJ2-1	ASSLDSRQF
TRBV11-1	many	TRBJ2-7	ASSLEQGGTYEQY
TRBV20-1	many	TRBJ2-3	SARDVGTSGSTDTQY
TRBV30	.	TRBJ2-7	AWGGGVSCVQY
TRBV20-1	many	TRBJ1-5	SATRQSNQPQH
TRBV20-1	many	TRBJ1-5	SASQGAKDQPQH
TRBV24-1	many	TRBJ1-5	ATSRGSNQPQH
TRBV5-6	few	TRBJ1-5	ASSLLGRLPSNQPQH
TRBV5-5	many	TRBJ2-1	ASSLRVGGHNEQF
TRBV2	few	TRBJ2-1	ASGEGSGSANEQF
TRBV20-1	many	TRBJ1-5	SATLGGQQHQH
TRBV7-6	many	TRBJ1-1	ASSPTGGNTEAF
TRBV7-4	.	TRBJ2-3	ASRPKLAGGRTDTQY
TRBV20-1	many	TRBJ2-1	SARDPGLGDNEQF
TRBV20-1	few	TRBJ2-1	SARFSGLAGPSSYNEQF
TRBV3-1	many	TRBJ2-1	ASSQGLGPTNNEQF
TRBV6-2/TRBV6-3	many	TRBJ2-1	ASSYTRTGFNEQF
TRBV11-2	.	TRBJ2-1	ASRHLAGPYNEQF
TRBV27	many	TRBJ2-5	ASSRDSLQETQY
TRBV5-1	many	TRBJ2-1	ASSLDGGGDEQF
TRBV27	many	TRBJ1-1	ASSFRENTEAF
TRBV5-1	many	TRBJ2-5	ASSSTHQETQY
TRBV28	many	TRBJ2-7	ASSGPREQY
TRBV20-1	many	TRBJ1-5	SARATGSGPQH
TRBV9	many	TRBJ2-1	ASSVISGSLQF
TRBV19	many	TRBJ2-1	ASSISDAGDYNEQF
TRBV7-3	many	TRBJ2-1	ASSPNGQYNEQF
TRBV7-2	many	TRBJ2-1	ASSALTGGAYEQF
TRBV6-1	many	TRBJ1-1	ASSKADGEGDEAF
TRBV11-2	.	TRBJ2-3	ASSFKGIDTQY
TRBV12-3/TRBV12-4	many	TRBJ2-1	ASTSGSGRGYNEQF
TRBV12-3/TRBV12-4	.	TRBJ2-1	ASSPSGMAVGNEQF
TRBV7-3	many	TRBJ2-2	ASSPYKNTGELF
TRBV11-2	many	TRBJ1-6	ASSPGGAGSPLH
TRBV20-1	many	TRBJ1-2	SARDLSSYGYT
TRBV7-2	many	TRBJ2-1	ATRLSGPYEQF